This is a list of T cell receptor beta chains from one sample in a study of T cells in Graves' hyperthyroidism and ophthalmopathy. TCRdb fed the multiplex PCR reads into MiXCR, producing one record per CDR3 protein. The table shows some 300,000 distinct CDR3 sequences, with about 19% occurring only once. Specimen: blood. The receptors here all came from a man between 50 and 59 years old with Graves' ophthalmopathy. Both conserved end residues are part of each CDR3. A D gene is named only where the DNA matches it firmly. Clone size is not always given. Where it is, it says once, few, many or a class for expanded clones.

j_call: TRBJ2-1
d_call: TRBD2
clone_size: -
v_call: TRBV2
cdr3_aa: CASSQENAGTSGTHNEQFF
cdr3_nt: TGTGCCAGCAGCCAAGAAAATGCCGGGACTAGCGGGACTCACAATGAGCAGTTCTTC

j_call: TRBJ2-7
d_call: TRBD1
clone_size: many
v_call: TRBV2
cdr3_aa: CASFGTGSSYEQYF
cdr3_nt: TGTGCCAGCTTCGGGACAGGAAGCTCCTACGAGCAGTACTTC

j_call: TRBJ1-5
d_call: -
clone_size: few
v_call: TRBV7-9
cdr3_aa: CASSLGTGPNQPQHF
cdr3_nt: TGTGCCAGCAGCTTAGGGACGGGTCCCAATCAGCCCCAGCATTTT

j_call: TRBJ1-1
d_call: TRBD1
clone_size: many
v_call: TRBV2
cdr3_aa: CASSGDRVHGEAFF
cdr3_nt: TGTGCCAGCAGTGGAGACAGGGTCCATGGTGAAGCTTTCTTT

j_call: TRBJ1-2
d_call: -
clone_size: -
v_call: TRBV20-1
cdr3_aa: CSAGISSSKGYTF
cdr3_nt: TGCAGTGCTGGTATTTCTAGCTCAAAGGGCTACACCTTC

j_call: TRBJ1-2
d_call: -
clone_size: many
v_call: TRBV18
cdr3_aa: CASSPLSGSKTF
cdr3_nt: TGTGCCAGCTCACCACTTTCAGGCTCGAAGACCTTC

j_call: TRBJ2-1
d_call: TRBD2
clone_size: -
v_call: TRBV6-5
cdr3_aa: CAATSRAGVSHNEQFF
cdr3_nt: TGTGCCGCTACTTCTCGAGCGGGAGTTTCCCACAATGAGCAGTTCTTC

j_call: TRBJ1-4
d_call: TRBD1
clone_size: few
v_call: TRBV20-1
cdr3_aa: CSVWTGWGEKLFF
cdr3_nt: TGCAGTGTTTGGACAGGGTGGGGGGAAAAACTGTTTTTT

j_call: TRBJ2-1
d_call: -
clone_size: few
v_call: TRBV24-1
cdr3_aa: CATGRDGNEQFF
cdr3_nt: TGTGCCACCGGGCGGGATGGAAATGAGCAGTTCTTC

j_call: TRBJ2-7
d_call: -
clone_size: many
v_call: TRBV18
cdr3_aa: CASSPDRTNWGQYF
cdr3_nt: TGTGCCAGCTCACCTGACAGGACCAACTGGGGGCAGTACTTC

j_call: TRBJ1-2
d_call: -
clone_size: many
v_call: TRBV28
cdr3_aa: CASSLPFVGGYTF
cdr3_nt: TGTGCCAGCAGTCTCCCCTTTGTGGGTGGCTACACCTTC

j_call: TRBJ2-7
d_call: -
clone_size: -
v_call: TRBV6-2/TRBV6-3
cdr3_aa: CAVRRGVNEQYF
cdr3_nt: TGTGCCGTTCGCAGGGGAGTGAACGAGCAGTACTTC

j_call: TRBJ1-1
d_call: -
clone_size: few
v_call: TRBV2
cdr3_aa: CASTQVHEAFF
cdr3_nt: TGTGCCAGCACCCAGGTTCATGAAGCTTTCTTT

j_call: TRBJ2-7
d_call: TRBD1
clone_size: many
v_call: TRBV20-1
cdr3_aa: CSARDSDRAYEQYF
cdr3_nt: TGCAGTGCTAGAGATTCGGACAGGGCCTACGAGCAGTACTTC

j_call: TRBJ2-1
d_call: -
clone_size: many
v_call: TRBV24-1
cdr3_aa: CATSDLTEQFF
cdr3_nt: TGTGCCACCAGTGATTTGACAGAGCAGTTCTTC